Given below is one TCR beta chain in context. Its antigen is unidentified. This sample is part of a study of cytomegalovirus exposure and HLA in healthy donors. Study-level points and caveats: Most TCR sequences were seen very rarely across donors, but some public TCRs occurred in many.

The PCR ran on 60 Vbeta and 13 Jbeta primers. The data were produced by immunoSEQ multiplex PCR, yet TCRdb's version contains in-frame clones alone and is incomplete. Of more than 130,000 clones listed, over 60% are singletons. The CDR3 spans 15 residues. The receptor was isolated from a woman aged 50 to 65 in good health and CMV-seronegative. This chain uses TRBV21-1 with TRBJ1-1. TRBV21-1 is recorded as a pseudogene. The sample was PBMCs. CDR3 nucleotide sequence: TGTGCCAGCAGCGCTTCGGACGGGATGAACACTGAAGCTTTCTTT. Its translation is CASSASDGMNTEAFF.